The 20 T cell receptor beta chains reported below all come from one sample, sequenced in a study of PD-1 blockade in classical Hodgkin lymphoma. TCRdb's copy holds only in-frame clones and misses some; the assay was immunoSEQ multiplex PCR. The data contain about 7,900 clones, 75% to 80% of them singletons. Time point noted: cycle 4 day 1 (C4D1), after less than 7 weeks of nivolumab. Each patient's relapse followed autologous stem cell transplantation, and brentuximab vedotin exposure varied. Source: peripheral blood mononuclear cells (PBMCs), taken before the fourth cycle of nivolumab. All receptors derive from a human donor with classical Hodgkin lymphoma.

CDR3 sequence (DNA): TGTGCCAGTCAGCCCCAGACAGGGGGCCCCTACGAGCAGTACTTC. Translating it yields CASQPQTGGPYEQYF. The rearrangement joins TRBV19 to TRBJ2-7; 10 bases fit TRBD1. V shed 8 bases, J shed 2 bases, and the junction held 9 bases outside the gene matches. CDR1 and CDR2 from the germline V gene are LNHDA and SQIVND (reference sequence). The CDR3 length is 15 residues.

Concerning this clone itself: The same CDR3 also results from other DNA sequences found in this sample. This chain connects TRBV5-1 to TRBJ1-2, with 11 bases that match TRBD1. V was clipped by 4 bases and J by 5 bases; unmatched bases: 4. The V gene's germline CDR1 is SGHRS and CDR2 YFSETQ. CDR3 length: 14 amino acids. The CDR3 DNA reads as TGCGCCAGCAGCGGGGGACAGGGGGGTTATGGCTACACCTTC. Translating it yields CASSGGQGGYGYTF.

The J gene is TRBJ2-7, the V gene TRBV13, with D possibly TRBD2 on 6 matching bases. V dropped 1 base and J dropped 1 base, with 14 bases sitting between them. The CDR3 is 16 amino acids. Germline CDR1 reads PRHDT; CDR2 reads FYEKMQ (reference sequence). For the CDR3, the DNA is TGTGCCAGCAGCTTAGCTATGGGGAGGTCTTCCTACGAGCAGTACTTC. Translation gives CASSLAMGRSSYEQYF.

The rearrangement uses TRBV19 and TRBJ2-7; 8 bases align to TRBD2. The CDR3 extends over 12 amino acids. The junction had 4 bases not matched to a gene; V was cut back by 6 bases and J by 6 bases. From germline, CDR1 is LNHDA and CDR2 SQIVND (reference sequence). CDR3 sequence reads: CASSPRGGEQYF. DNA of the CDR3: TGTGCCAGTAGCCCCCGGGGGGGCGAGCAGTACTTC. Drawing the rest from reference TRBV19 and TRBJ2-7, the complete variable domain is DGGITQSPKYLFRKEGQNVTLSCEQNLNHDAMYWYRQDPGQGLRLIYYSQIVNDFQKGDIAEGYSVSREKKESFPLTVTSAQKNPTAFYLCASSPRGGEQYFGPGTRLTVT.

The CDR3 sequence: CASSEGRSGANVLTF. In nucleotides, the CDR3 is TGTGCCAGCAGTGAGGGGCGCTCTGGGGCCAACGTCCTGACTTTC. J is TRBJ2-6 and V is TRBV6-1, with a possible D match to TRBD1 (5 bases). CDR1 MNHNS and CDR2 SASEGT come from the germline V gene. The CDR3 extends over 15 amino acids. The germline V and J ends were trimmed by 3 bases and 0 bases, with 6 bases remaining between them.

The chain combines TRBV19 with TRBJ1-3; 7 bases align to TRBD1. Per the germline V gene, CDR1 is LNHDA and CDR2 is SQIVND (reference sequence). V shed 5 bases and J 4 bases; nucleotides not matched to a gene: 17. The CDR3 extends over 18 amino acids. The CDR3 reads CASSAWTGHTKDGNTIYF. The CDR3 DNA follows: TGTGCCAGTAGTGCGTGGACAGGACACACTAAAGACGGAAACACCATATATTTT.

In its sample, this clone was seen a few times. The chain carries TRBV9 and TRBJ1-1, with D hard to call. Per the germline V gene, CDR1 is SGDLS and CDR2 is YYNGEE. The CDR3 is 13 amino acids. V was clipped by 0 bases and J by 0 bases, with 3 bases between them. The CDR3 loop reads CASSVALNTEAFF. For the CDR3, the DNA is TGTGCCAGCAGCGTAGCTTTGAACACTGAAGCTTTCTTT.

This clone was counted a few times. The chain combines TRBV7-9 with TRBJ2-3, with unresolved D. The length of the CDR3 is 12 residues. The germline V gene has CDR1 SEHNR and CDR2 FQNEAQ (reference sequence). V lost 3 bases and J lost 5, with 6 bases in between. CDR3 in DNA: TGTGCCAGCAGCTTGATTCGAGATACGCAGTATTTT. Its translation is CASSLIRDTQYF.

The chain employs TRBV11-2 and TRBJ2-3, with D perhaps being TRBD1 or TRBD2 (7 bases each). V was trimmed by 1 base and J by 6 bases, leaving 14 bases between them. This CDR3 comprises 15 residues. Germline loops: CDR1 SGHAT, CDR2 FQNNGV. CDR3 DNA: TGTGCCAGCAGCTTAGGCGGCAGGGGGGGGGATACGCAGTATTTT. Protein product: CASSLGGRGGDTQYF.

The rearrangement links TRBV6-1 to TRBJ1-1, with D perhaps matching TRBD1 (5 bases). The CDR3 has 14 residues. Germline V lookup: CDR1 MNHNS, CDR2 SASEGT. The ends were cut back, 2 bases at V and 1 base at J, with 8 bases in the middle. CDR3 sequence: CASSEQGRNTEAFF. CDR3 DNA: TGTGCCAGCAGTGAACAGGGTAGGAACACTGAAGCTTTCTTT.

This rearrangement joins TRBV4-2 to TRBJ2-1, with TRBD2 matching over 11 bases. After removal of 1 base from V and 9 bases from J, the junction contained 11 bases not matched to a gene. Per germline, CDR1 LGHNA and CDR2 YNFKEQ. The CDR3 has 17 amino acids. CDR3 nucleotides: TGTGCCAGCAGCCAAGGACTAGCGGGATGGGAGGCGATTGAGCAGTTCTTC. This sequence encodes CASSQGLAGWEAIEQFF.

V is TRBV5-4 and J is TRBJ2-7; D unclear. CDR3 length equals 12 residues. The V and J ends lost 0 bases and 4 bases respectively, with 5 bases between them. Germline assignment: CDR1 SGHNT and CDR2 YYREEE (reference sequence). The CDR3 region has the DNA TGTGCCAGCAGCTTGGATGGATACGAGCAGTACTTC. This sequence encodes CASSLDGYEQYF.

J is TRBJ2-5 and V is TRBV5-4, with 7 nucleotides matching TRBD1. Trimming cost V 3 bases and J 2 bases; bases outside gene matches: 7. CDR3 length: 15 amino acids. Germline V gene data show CDR1 as SGHNT and CDR2 as YYREEE (reference sequence). The CDR3 bases are TGTGCCAGCAGCTCCCCCGGGACAGAACAAGAGACCCAGTACTTC. This codes for CASSSPGTEQETQYF.

The J gene is TRBJ1-1, the V gene TRBV28; D is uncertain. V gave up 3 bases and J gave up 1 base, with 15 bases separating them. The CDR3 sequence is 16 residues long. CDR1 and CDR2 (germline): MDHEN, SYDVKM. The CDR3 DNA follows: TGTGCCAGCAGTTTTTTAAGGGCGACGGCGAACACTGAAGCTTTCTTT. This gives the protein CASSFLRATANTEAFF.

This rearrangement joins TRBV6-1 to TRBJ2-5; 9 bases are a match to TRBD1. The CDR3 is 16 residues long. Germline V gene data show CDR1 as MNHNS and CDR2 as SASEGT. Trimming took 4 bases from V and 4 from J; bases not matched to a gene: 10. CDR3 DNA: TGTGCCAGCAGTGTCGCCGGGACAGGGATGAGAGAGACCCAGTACTTC. Translated: CASSVAGTGMRETQYF.

The V and J genes are TRBV28 and TRBJ1-2; D unclear. This CDR3 contains 14 residues. V was cut by 3 bases and J by 5 bases, with 13 bases left in between. Per germline, CDR1 MDHEN and CDR2 SYDVKM. Here the CDR3 reads CASSFSAVFYGYTF. CDR3 nucleotide sequence: TGTGCCAGCAGTTTTTCGGCCGTATTTTATGGCTACACCTTC.

The chain joins TRBV29-1 to TRBJ2-2; 9 positions agree with TRBD1. The CDR3 contains 12 residues. Germline V gene sequence: CDR1 SQVTM, CDR2 ANQGSEA. J lost 9 bases, V lost 8 bases, and 7 bases had no gene match. DNA of the CDR3: TGCAGCACCCTAACAGGGGGCAGGGAGCTGTTTTTT. It encodes CSTLTGGRELFF.

The J gene is TRBJ1-1, the V gene TRBV27; D ambiguous. This CDR3 region has 13 residues. Germline V gives CDR1 MNHEY, CDR2 SMNVEV (reference sequence). Trimming took off 2 bases at V and 11 bases at J, with 15 bases between the two ends. The CDR3 reads CASSLASGNRAFF. DNA of the CDR3: TGTGCCAGCAGTTTAGCTTCGGGGAATCGGGCTTTCTTT.

The chain couples TRBV30 to TRBJ2-1; the match to TRBD2 covers 12 bases. Germline V gene lookup returns CDR1 GTSNPN and CDR2 SVGIG (reference sequence). The CDR3 runs 14 residues. The V gene end was trimmed by 7 bases and the J gene end by 8 bases; junction bases not matched to a gene: 9. As DNA, the CDR3 is TGTGCCTCATCTACTAGCGGGAGGATGTATGAGCAGTTCTTC. Its translation is CASSTSGRMYEQFF.

CDR3 region: CASSISYLTRDSEYPHTEAFF. In DNA form, the CDR3 reads TGTGCCAGTAGTATTTCTTATCTTACTCGGGACAGCGAGTACCCACACACTGAAGCTTTCTTT. This chain uses TRBV19 with TRBJ1-1, with 7 bases matching TRBD1. CDR3 length: 21 residues. With V trimmed by 3 bases and J by 3 bases, 25 bases remained unmatched. Germline V CDR1 and CDR2: LNHDA, SQIVND (reference sequence).